The 25 T cell receptor beta chains below all came from one sample that was sequenced in a study of a mutant IDH1 vaccine in newly diagnosed glioma. The assay was immunoSEQ multiplex PCR, and TCRdb's table has in-frame clones only and misses some. The repertoire includes around 33,000 clones, roughly 89% of them detected once, and 12% sits in the top ten. For these TCRs, the target antigens are not known. Time point specified: week 47, end of study. Each dose delivered 300 ug of mutant IDH1 20-mer peptide subcutaneously with imiquimod. The sequences come from PBMCs, collected from a glioma patient whose treatment included an IDH1 peptide vaccine. These receptors all stem from a woman in her twenties or thirties with glioma.

This CDR3 is CASSLSYEQYF. The CDR3 nucleotides read TGTGCCAGCAGCTTGTCCTACGAGCAGTACTTC. J is TRBJ2-7 and V is TRBV7-2, with no clear D. The CDR3 length is 11 residues. The germline V gene encodes CDR1 SGHTA and CDR2 FQGNSA. V lost 3 bases and J 1 base, leaving 1 base between the germline ends.

V usage is TRBV5-1 and J usage is TRBJ2-5, with 9 bases identical to TRBD1. The germline gives CDR1 SGHRS, CDR2 YFSETQ. V shed 3 bases, J shed 2 bases, and the junction held 2 bases outside the gene matches. This CDR3 is 14 amino acids long. CDR3 in amino acids: CASSWDRVQETQYF. DNA of the CDR3: TGCGCCAGCAGCTGGGACAGGGTACAAGAGACCCAGTACTTC.

The chain is built from TRBV2 and TRBJ2-1; TRBD2 might be the D (5 bases). With 3 bases removed from V and 0 bases from J, the gap between germline ends came to 9 bases. There are 15 residues in the CDR3. CDR1 and CDR2 (germline): SNHLY, FYNNEI. This CDR3 is CASSDEGSSYNEQFF. CDR3 DNA sequence: TGTGCCAGCAGTGATGAAGGGAGCTCCTACAATGAGCAGTTCTTC.

The genes are TRBV7-8 and TRBJ1-2, with TRBD1 matching over 7 bases. The junction had 8 bases not matched to a gene; V was cut back by 0 bases and J by 4 bases. Germline V gene lookup returns CDR1 SGHVS and CDR2 FQNEAQ. The CDR3 runs to 16 residues. The CDR3 nucleotides are TGTGCCAGCAGCTTAGCATCAGCAGGGGGTACCTATGGCTACACCTTC. It codes for CASSLASAGGTYGYTF.

This CDR3 is CASSYSGTDTQYF. The DNA for the CDR3 is TGTGCCAGCAGTTACAGCGGCACAGATACGCAGTATTTT. J is TRBJ2-3 and V is TRBV6-5, with D uncertain. V dropped 2 bases and J dropped 1 base, with 4 bases sitting between them. From germline, CDR1 is MNHEY and CDR2 SVGAGI. The CDR3 is made up of 13 amino acids.

CDR3 nucleotides: TGCAGCGTTGTTAGATTTGGCGATGGTGAGCAGTTCTTC. This sequence encodes CSVVRFGDGEQFF. The chain joins TRBV29-1 to TRBJ2-1; D is uncertain. Trimming removed 4 bases from V and 9 bases from J, with 16 bases in between. This CDR3 spans 13 amino acids. Germline CDR1 reads SQVTM; CDR2 reads ANQGSEA.

The rearrangement links TRBV7-9 to TRBJ2-5; D may be TRBD1 (5 bases). In germline, CDR1 is SEHNR, CDR2 FQNEAQ (reference sequence). Trimming removed 7 bases from V and 0 bases from J, with 15 bases in between. There are 15 residues in the CDR3. The CDR3 DNA is TGTGCCAGCACCACCCTGGGGCAGGACCAAGAGACCCAGTACTTC. This translates into CASTTLGQDQETQYF.

In nucleotides, the CDR3 is TGTGCCAGCAGCTTCGTTCCTCCCTACGAGCAGTACTTC. Its translation: CASSFVPPYEQYF. V usage is TRBV5-5 and J usage is TRBJ2-7; no clear D gene. From germline, CDR1 is SGHKS and CDR2 YYEKEE (reference sequence). Trimming stripped 2 bases from V and 2 bases from J, with 8 bases between. CDR3 length equals 13 residues.

This rearrangement joins TRBV19 to TRBJ2-5, with 7 bases fitting TRBD2. V shed 3 bases, J shed 1 base, and the junction held 8 bases outside the gene matches. This CDR3 comprises 16 residues. In germline, CDR1 is LNHDA, CDR2 SQIVND (reference sequence). The CDR3 here is CASSIGGRGIQETQYF. The DNA of the CDR3 is TGTGCCAGTAGTATCGGCGGGCGGGGGATCCAAGAGACCCAGTACTTC.

This chain connects TRBV27 to TRBJ1-1, with TRBD1 matching 8 bases. The CDR3 has 13 residues. Germline V CDR1 and CDR2: MNHEY, SMNVEV (reference sequence). The junction had 5 bases not matched to a gene; V was cut back by 4 bases and J by 7 bases. CDR3 coding DNA: TGTGCCAGCAGTTCCGGGACAGGCTATGAAGCTTTCTTT. Its translation is CASSSGTGYEAFF.

The chain has TRBV19 and TRBJ1-1, with D unclear. V was trimmed by 5 bases and J by 7 bases, leaving 8 bases between them. CDR3 size: 11 residues. Looked up from germline, CDR1 is LNHDA and CDR2 is SQIVND (reference sequence). CDR3 amino acids: CASSVGIEAFF. In DNA, the CDR3 is TGTGCCAGTAGTGTGGGGATTGAAGCTTTCTTT.

The CDR3 loop is CASSQDRGTEAFF. CDR3 nucleotides: TGCGCCAGCAGCCAAGACAGGGGAACTGAAGCTTTCTTT. The V call is TRBV4-3, the J call TRBJ1-1; tentative D call: TRBD1 (6 bases). The germline gives CDR1 LGHNA, CDR2 YSLEER. The length of the CDR3 is 13 residues. Trimming cost V 0 bases and J 5 bases, with 7 bases left between them.

The chain links TRBV12-5 to TRBJ2-7, with D tentatively TRBD1 (6 bases). Trimming pared 4 bases from V and 3 bases from J, leaving 10 bases between. The CDR3 is made up of 13 amino acids. From germline, CDR1 is LGHNT and CDR2 FRNRAP. In DNA, the CDR3 is TGTGCTAGTGGTTCGGACAGTAGCTACGAGCAGTACTTC. Its protein product is CASGSDSSYEQYF.

The CDR3 here is CASSGRQGVYEQYF. DNA of the CDR3: TGTGCCAGCTCAGGCAGACAGGGTGTCTACGAGCAGTACTTC. V and J are TRBV18 and TRBJ2-7; 7 nucleotides align to TRBD1. CDR1 KGHSH and CDR2 LQKENI come from the germline V gene. The CDR3 runs to 14 residues. J lost 3 bases, V lost 5 bases, and 7 bases had no gene match.

This clone was counted once. V gene TRBV9 combines with J gene TRBJ2-5, with TRBD2 identical over 16 bases. With V trimmed by 4 bases and J by 5 bases, 8 bases remained unmatched. The CDR3 extends over 17 amino acids. The germline gives CDR1 SGDLS, CDR2 YYNGEE. The CDR3, as DNA: TGTGCCAGCAGCCCGGGGACTAGCGGGGGGGCCCGGGAGACCCAGTACTTC. Protein sequence: CASSPGTSGGARETQYF.

The rearrangement links TRBV2 to TRBJ2-2, with D possibly being TRBD1 or TRBD2 (7 bases each). The CDR3 sequence is 15 residues long. The germline V and J ends were trimmed by 3 bases and 5 bases, with 13 bases remaining between them. Looked up from germline, CDR1 is SNHLY and CDR2 is FYNNEI. CDR3 nucleotides: TGTGCCAGCAGTGACGGCAGGGGGGGGACCGGGGAGCTGTTTTTT. The encoded protein is CASSDGRGGTGELFF. The full variable domain, in which reference TRBV2 and TRBJ2-2 provide the parts outside the CDR3, is EPEVTQTPSHQVTQMGQEVILRCVPISNHLYFYWYRQILGQKVEFLVSFYNNEISEKSEIFDDQFSVERPDGSNFTLKIRSTKLEDSAMYFCASSDGRGGTGELFFGEGSRLTVL.

V gene TRBV5-6 combines with J gene TRBJ1-1; TRBD1 aligns across 7 bases. The CDR3 loop spans 17 amino acids. V lost 4 bases to trimming and J lost 1 base; unmatched junction nucleotides: 13. Germline V gene sequence: CDR1 SGHDT, CDR2 YYEEEE. The DNA for the CDR3 is TGTGCCAGCAGCCCGGGGGGGACAGTTGGGGGGAACACTGAAGCTTTCTTT. This codes for CASSPGGTVGGNTEAFF. The full variable domain, rest sourced from reference TRBV5-6 and TRBJ1-1, is DAGVTQSPTHLIKTRGQQVTLRCSPKSGHDTVSWYQQALGQGPQFIFQYYEEEERQRGNFPDRFSGHQFPNYSSELNVNALLLGDSALYLCASSPGGTVGGNTEAFFGQGTRLTVV.

The J gene is TRBJ2-1, the V gene TRBV5-4; unclear D gene. This CDR3 is built from 15 residues. Per germline, CDR1 SGHNT and CDR2 YYREEE (reference sequence). Between the trimmed V and J ends, which lost 4 bases and 4 bases, there was a span of 15 bases. DNA of the CDR3: TGTGCCAGCAGCCCCGAGGATTACCTATACAATGAGCAGTTCTTC. This encodes CASSPEDYLYNEQFF.

The chain recombines TRBV9 with TRBJ2-1; 10 nucleotides line up with TRBD2. Germline loops: CDR1 SGDLS, CDR2 YYNGEE. This CDR3 has 15 residues. Unmatched junction bases numbered 6, after V lost 0 bases and J lost 9 bases. CDR3: CASSVGAGGPGEQFF. The CDR3, as DNA: TGTGCCAGCAGCGTAGGAGCGGGGGGGCCCGGTGAGCAGTTCTTC.

The chain is built from TRBV30 and TRBJ2-7; D unclear. This CDR3 contains 12 residues. Trimming removed 4 bases from V and 6 bases from J, with 13 bases in between. The V gene's germline CDR1 is GTSNPN and CDR2 SVGIG (reference sequence). The CDR3 is CAWTPLGPEQYF. CDR3 nucleotide sequence: TGTGCCTGGACACCTCTAGGGCCCGAGCAGTACTTC.

This clone was detected only a few times. The chain has TRBV30 and TRBJ1-5; D unclear. Germline V lookup: CDR1 GTSNPN, CDR2 SVGIG (reference sequence). V was pared by 0 bases and J by 1 base, with 10 bases between. The CDR3 length is 15 residues. CDR3 DNA sequence: TGTGCCTGGAGTGTGGGTGCGGGGAGCAATCAGCCCCAGCATTTT. It encodes CAWSVGAGSNQPQHF.

The table lists this clone with a few counts. V is TRBV27 and J is TRBJ2-5, with 8 bases fitting TRBD1. Per the germline V gene, CDR1 is MNHEY and CDR2 is SMNVEV (reference sequence). The CDR3 runs 14 residues. The junction had 10 bases not matched to a gene; V was cut back by 8 bases and J by 5 bases. The CDR3 sequence is CASGHADRAETQYF. CDR3 DNA: TGTGCCAGCGGACACGCGGACAGGGCCGAGACCCAGTACTTC.

The chain recombines TRBV2 with TRBJ1-5, with D uncertain. The CDR3 has 12 residues. The V end was cut by 3 bases, the J end by 2 bases, with 2 bases between. Germline CDR1 SNHLY, CDR2 FYNNEI. CDR3 loop: CASSDGNQPQHF. CDR3 in DNA: TGTGCCAGCAGTGATGGCAATCAGCCCCAGCATTTT.

The chain employs TRBV5-1 and TRBJ2-3; perhaps D is TRBD1 or TRBD2 (5 bases each). V dropped 4 bases and J dropped 6 bases, with 9 bases sitting between them. The germline V gene encodes CDR1 SGHRS and CDR2 YFSETQ. The CDR3 has 12 amino acids. The DNA for the CDR3 is TGCGCCAGCAGCCCTGAGGGGGATACGCAGTATTTT. Protein sequence: CASSPEGDTQYF.

The V and J genes are TRBV20-1 and TRBJ2-5; D might be TRBD1 (6 bases). Germline V gene lookup returns CDR1 DFQATT and CDR2 SNEGSKA (reference sequence). V was shortened by 6 bases and J by 9 bases, with 14 bases between the two germline ends. The CDR3 covers 11 residues. This CDR3 is CSARIEGAQYF. The CDR3 nucleotides are TGCAGTGCCAGGATCGAGGGGGCCCAGTACTTC.